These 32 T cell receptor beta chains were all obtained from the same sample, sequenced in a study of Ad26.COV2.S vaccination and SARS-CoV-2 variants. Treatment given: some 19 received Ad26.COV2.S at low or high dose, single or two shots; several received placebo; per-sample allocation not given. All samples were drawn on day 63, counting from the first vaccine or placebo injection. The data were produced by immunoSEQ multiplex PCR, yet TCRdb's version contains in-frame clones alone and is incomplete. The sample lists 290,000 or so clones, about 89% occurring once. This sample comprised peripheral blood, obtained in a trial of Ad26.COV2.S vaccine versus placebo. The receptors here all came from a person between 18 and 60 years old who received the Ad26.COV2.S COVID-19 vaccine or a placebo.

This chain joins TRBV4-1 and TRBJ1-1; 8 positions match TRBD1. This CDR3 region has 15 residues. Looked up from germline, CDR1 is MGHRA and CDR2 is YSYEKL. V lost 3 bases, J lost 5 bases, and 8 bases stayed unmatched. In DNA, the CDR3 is TGCGCCAGCAGCCAGGACAGGGCCCCGGGGACTGAAGCTTTCTTT. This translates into CASSQDRAPGTEAFF.

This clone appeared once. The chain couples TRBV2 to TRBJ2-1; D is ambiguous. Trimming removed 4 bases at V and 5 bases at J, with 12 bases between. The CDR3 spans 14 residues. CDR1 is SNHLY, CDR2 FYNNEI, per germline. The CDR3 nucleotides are TGTGCCAGCAGTGGAGCGTATATCAACAATGAGCAGTTCTTC. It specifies CASSGAYINNEQFF.

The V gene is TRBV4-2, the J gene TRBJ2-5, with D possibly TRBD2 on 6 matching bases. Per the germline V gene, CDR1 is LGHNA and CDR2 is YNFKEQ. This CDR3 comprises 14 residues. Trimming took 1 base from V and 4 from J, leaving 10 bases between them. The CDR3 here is CASSQGGVGETQYF. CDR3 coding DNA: TGTGCCAGCAGCCAAGGGGGGGTGGGAGAGACCCAGTACTTC.

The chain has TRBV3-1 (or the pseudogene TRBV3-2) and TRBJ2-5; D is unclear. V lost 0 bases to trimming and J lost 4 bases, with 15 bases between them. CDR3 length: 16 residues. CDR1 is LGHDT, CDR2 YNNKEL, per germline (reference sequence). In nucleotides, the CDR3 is TGTGCCAGCAGCCAAGATGGCACTCCCTGGGGAGAGACCCAGTACTTC. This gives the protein CASSQDGTPWGETQYF.

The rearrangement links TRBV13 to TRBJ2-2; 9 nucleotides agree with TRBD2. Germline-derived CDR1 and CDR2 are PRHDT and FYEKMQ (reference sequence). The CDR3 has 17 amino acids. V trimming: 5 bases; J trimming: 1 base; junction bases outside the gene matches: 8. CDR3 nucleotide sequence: TGTGCCAGCAGCCTAAAGACTAGCGGAAAGAACACCGGGGAGCTGTTTTTT. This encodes CASSLKTSGKNTGELFF.

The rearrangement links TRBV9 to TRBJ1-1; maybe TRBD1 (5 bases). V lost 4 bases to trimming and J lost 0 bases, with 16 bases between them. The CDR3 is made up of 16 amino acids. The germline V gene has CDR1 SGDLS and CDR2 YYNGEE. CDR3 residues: CASSTSTGTMNTEAFF. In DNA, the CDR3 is TGTGCCAGCAGCACATCCACCGGGACTATGAACACTGAAGCTTTCTTT. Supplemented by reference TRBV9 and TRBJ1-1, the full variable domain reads DSGVTQTPKHLITATGQRVTLRCSPRSGDLSVYWYQQSLDQGLQFLIQYYNGEERAKGNILERFSAQQFPDLHSELNLSSLELGDSALYFCASSTSTGTMNTEAFFGQGTRLTVV.

CDR3 residues: CASSLSGVNTGELFF. The CDR3 DNA follows: TGCGCCAGCAGCTTATCGGGGGTCAACACCGGGGAGCTGTTTTTT. The rearrangement joins TRBV5-1 to TRBJ2-2, with D possibly being TRBD2 (6 bases). This CDR3 has 15 residues. The V gene's germline CDR1 is SGHRS and CDR2 YFSETQ. V lost 2 bases to trimming and J lost 2 bases, with 10 bases between them. Using reference TRBV5-1 and TRBJ2-2 for the parts outside the CDR3, the full variable domain is KAGVTQTPRYLIKTRGQQVTLSCSPISGHRSVSWYQQTPGQGLQFLFEYFSETQRNKGNFPGRFSGRQFSNSRSEMNVSTLELGDSALYLCASSLSGVNTGELFFGEGSRLTVL.

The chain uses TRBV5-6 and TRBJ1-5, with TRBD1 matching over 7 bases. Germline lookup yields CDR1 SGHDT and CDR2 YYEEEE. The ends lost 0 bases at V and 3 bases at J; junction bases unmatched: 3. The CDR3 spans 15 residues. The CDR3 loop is CASSLEGASNQPQHF. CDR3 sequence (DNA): TGTGCCAGCAGCTTGGAGGGGGCATCCAATCAGCCCCAGCATTTT.

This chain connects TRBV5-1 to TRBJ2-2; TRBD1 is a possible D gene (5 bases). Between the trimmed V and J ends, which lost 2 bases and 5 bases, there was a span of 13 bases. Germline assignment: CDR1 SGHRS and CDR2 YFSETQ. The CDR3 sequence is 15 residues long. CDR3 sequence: CASSLGRADTGELFF. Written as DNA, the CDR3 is TGCGCCAGCAGCTTAGGCAGGGCGGATACCGGGGAGCTGTTTTTT.

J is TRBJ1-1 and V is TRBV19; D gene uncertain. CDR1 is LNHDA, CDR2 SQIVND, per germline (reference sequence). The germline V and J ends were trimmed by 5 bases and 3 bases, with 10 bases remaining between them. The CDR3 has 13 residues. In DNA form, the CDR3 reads TGTGCCAGTAGTGGCCGACGGTACACTGAAGCTTTCTTT. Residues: CASSGRRYTEAFF.

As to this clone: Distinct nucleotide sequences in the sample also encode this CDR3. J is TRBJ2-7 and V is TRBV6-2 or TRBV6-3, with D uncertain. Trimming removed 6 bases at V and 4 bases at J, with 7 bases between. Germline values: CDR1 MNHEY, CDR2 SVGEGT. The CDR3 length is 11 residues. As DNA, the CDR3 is TGTGCCAGCAGCTTTAGTTACGAGCAGTACTTC. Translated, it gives CASSFSYEQYF.

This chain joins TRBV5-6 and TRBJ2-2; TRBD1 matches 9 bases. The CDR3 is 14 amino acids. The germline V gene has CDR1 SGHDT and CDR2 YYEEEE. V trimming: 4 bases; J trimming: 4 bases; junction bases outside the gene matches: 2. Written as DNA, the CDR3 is TGTGCCAGCAGCATGACAGGGGGCACCGGGGAGCTGTTTTTT. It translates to CASSMTGGTGELFF.

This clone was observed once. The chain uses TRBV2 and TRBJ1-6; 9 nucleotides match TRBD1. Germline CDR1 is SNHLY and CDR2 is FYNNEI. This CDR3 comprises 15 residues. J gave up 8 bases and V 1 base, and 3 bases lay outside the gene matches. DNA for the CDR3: TGTGCCAGCAGTGAAGAGGACAGGGGTGATTCACCCCTCCACTTT. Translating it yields CASSEEDRGDSPLHF.

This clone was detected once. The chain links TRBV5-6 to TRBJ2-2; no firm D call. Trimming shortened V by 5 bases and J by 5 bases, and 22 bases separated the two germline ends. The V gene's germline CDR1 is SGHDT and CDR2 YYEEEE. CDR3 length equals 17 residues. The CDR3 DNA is TGTGCCAGCAGTAGGACGGATGGTTCGTGGATTACCGGGGAGCTGTTTTTT. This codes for CASSRTDGSWITGELFF.

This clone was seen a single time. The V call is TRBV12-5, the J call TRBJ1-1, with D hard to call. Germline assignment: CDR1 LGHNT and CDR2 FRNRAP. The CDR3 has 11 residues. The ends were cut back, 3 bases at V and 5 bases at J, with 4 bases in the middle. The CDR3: CASGFGTEAFF. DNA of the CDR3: TGTGCTAGTGGTTTCGGGACTGAAGCTTTCTTT.

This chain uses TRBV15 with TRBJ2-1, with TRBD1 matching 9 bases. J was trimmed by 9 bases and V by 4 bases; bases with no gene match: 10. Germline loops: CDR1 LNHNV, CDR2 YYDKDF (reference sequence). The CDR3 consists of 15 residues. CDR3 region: CATSTRDRVFSEQFF. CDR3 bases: TGTGCCACCAGCACCCGGGACAGGGTATTCAGTGAGCAGTTCTTC.

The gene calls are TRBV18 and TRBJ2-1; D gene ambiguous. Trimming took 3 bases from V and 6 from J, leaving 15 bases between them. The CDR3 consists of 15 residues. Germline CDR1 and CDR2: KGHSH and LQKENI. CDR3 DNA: TGTGCCAGCTCACCCTGGCAGGACGTAAGCAATGAGCAGTTCTTC. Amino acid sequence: CASSPWQDVSNEQFF.

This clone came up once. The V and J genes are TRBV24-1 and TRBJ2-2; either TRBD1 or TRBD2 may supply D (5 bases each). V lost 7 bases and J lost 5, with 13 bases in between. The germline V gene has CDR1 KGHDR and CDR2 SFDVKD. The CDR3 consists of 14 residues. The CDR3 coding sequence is TGTGCCACCAGCCGGGGCCCGGGGACCGGGGAGCTGTTTTTT. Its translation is CATSRGPGTGELFF.

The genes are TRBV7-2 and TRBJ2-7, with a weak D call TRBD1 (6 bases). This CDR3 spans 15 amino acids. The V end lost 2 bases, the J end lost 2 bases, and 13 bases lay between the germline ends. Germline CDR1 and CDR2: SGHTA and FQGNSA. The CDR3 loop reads CASSLYGQGTYEQYF. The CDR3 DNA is TGTGCCAGCAGCTTATATGGTCAGGGGACCTACGAGCAGTACTTC.

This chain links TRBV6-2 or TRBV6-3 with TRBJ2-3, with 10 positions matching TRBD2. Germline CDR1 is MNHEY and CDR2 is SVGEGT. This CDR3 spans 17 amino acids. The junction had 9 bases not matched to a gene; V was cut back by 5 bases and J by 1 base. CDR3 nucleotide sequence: TGTGCCAGCAGTACCCCCCTAGCGGGGGCTCGCACAGATACGCAGTATTTT. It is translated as CASSTPLAGARTDTQYF.

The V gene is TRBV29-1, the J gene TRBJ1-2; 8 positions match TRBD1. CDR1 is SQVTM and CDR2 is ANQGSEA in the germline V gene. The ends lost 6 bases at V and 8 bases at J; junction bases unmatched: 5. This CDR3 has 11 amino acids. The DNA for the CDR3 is TGCAGCGTCACAGGGGGTGGAGGCTACACCTTC. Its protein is CSVTGGGGYTF.

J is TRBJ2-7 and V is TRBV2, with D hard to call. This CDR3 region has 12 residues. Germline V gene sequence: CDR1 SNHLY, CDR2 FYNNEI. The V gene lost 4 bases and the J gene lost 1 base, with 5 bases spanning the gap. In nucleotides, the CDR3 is TGTGCCAGCAGTGGTCTTTCCTACGAGCAGTACTTC. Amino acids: CASSGLSYEQYF.

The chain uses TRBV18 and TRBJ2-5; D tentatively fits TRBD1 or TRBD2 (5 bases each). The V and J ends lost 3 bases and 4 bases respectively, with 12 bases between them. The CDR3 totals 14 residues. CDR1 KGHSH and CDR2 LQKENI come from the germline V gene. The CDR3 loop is CASSPRGDGETQYF. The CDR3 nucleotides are TGTGCCAGCTCACCTCGAGGGGACGGAGAGACCCAGTACTTC.

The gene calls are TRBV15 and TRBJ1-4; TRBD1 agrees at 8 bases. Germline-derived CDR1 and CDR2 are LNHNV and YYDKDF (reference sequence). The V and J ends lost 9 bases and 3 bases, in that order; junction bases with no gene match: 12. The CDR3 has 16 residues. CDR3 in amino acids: CATNGQGDPSNEKLFF. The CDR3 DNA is TGTGCCACAAACGGACAGGGTGATCCTTCTAATGAAAAACTGTTTTTT. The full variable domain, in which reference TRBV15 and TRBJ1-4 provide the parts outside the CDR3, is DAMVIQNPRYQVTQFGKPVTLSCSQTLNHNVMYWYQQKSSQAPKLLFHYYDKDFNNEADTPDNFQSRRPNTSFCFLDIRSPGLGDTAMYLCATNGQGDPSNEKLFFGSGTQLSVL.

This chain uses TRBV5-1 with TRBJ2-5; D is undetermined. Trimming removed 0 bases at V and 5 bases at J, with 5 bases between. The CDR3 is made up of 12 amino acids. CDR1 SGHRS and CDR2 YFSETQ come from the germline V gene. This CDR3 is CASSLGAETQYF. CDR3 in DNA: TGCGCCAGCAGCTTGGGGGCGGAGACCCAGTACTTC.

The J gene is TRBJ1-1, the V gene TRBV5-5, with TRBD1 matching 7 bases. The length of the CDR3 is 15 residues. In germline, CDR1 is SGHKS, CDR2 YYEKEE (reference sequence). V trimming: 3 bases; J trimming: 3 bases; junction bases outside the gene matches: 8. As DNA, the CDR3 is TGTGCCAGCAGCTCTCGGACAGGATCGTACACTGAAGCTTTCTTT. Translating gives CASSSRTGSYTEAFF.

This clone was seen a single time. CDR3 protein: CASRDIAGSPYEQYF. CDR3 coding DNA: TGCGCCAGCAGGGATATAGCGGGATCGCCCTACGAGCAGTACTTC. The chain joins TRBV10-2 to TRBJ2-7; TRBD2 aligns across 8 bases. CDR1 and CDR2 from the germline V gene are WSHSY and SAAADI. V shed 6 bases and J 2 bases; nucleotides not matched to a gene: 9. The CDR3 totals 15 residues.

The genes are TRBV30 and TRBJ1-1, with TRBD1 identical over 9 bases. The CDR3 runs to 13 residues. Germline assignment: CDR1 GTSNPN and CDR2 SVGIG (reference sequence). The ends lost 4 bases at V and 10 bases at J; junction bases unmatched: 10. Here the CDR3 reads CAWTSSRTGVAFF. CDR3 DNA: TGTGCCTGGACTTCCTCAAGGACAGGGGTAGCTTTCTTT.

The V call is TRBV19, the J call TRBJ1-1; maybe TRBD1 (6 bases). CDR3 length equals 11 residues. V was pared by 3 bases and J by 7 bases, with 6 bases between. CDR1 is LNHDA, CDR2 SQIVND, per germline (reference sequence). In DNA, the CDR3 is TGTGCCAGTAGTATCAGGGGTGAAGCTTTCTTT. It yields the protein CASSIRGEAFF.

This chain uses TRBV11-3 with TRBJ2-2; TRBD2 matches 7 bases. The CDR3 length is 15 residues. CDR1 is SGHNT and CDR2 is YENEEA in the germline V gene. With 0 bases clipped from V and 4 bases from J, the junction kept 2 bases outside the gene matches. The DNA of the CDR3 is TGTGCCAGCAGCTTAGAAGGGACTACCACCGGGGAGCTGTTTTTT. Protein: CASSLEGTTTGELFF.

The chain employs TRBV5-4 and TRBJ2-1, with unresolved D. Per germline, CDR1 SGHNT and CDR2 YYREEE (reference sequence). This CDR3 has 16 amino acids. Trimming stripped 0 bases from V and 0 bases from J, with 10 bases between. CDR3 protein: CASSLAVVSSYNEQFF. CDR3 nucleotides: TGTGCCAGCAGCTTGGCCGTCGTAAGCTCCTACAATGAGCAGTTCTTC.

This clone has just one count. CDR3 DNA sequence: TGCGCCAGCAGTGACCTAGTCTTAAGACTAGCGGGAGGGGGGAAAAAAAACATTCAGTACTTC. Translating gives CASSDLVLRLAGGGKKNIQYF. This rearrangement joins TRBV10-2 to TRBJ2-4; 14 nucleotides align to TRBD2. Unmatched junction bases numbered 17, after V lost 3 bases and J lost 4 bases. The CDR3 runs to 21 residues. The germline gives CDR1 WSHSY, CDR2 SAAADI.